This T cell receptor beta chain was observed in a study of cytomegalovirus exposure and HLA in healthy donors. The PCR had 60 Vbeta and 13 Jbeta primers. Sequencing used immunoSEQ multiplex PCR; TCRdb keeps in-frame clones, though not all of them. The sample is made up of more than 70,000 clones, and the top ten hold 1.3% to 1.5% of it. CDR1 is SNHLY, CDR2 FYNNEI, per germline. This CDR3 spans 16 amino acids. A word on this clone: One end of the junction is discordant with germline, which a read error may explain. Other DNA sequences within the sample encode an identical CDR3.

This sequence joins TRBV2 and TRBJ2-7; TRBD1 agrees at 7 bases. The source of this sequence is a woman in her fifties or sixties in good health and CMV-seronegative. Sequenced input: PBMCs. The CDR3 sequence: CASSDSGGLDGYEQYF. The CDR3 DNA follows: TGTGCTAGCAGTGATTCAGGGGGTTTGGACGGCTACGAGCAGTACTTC.